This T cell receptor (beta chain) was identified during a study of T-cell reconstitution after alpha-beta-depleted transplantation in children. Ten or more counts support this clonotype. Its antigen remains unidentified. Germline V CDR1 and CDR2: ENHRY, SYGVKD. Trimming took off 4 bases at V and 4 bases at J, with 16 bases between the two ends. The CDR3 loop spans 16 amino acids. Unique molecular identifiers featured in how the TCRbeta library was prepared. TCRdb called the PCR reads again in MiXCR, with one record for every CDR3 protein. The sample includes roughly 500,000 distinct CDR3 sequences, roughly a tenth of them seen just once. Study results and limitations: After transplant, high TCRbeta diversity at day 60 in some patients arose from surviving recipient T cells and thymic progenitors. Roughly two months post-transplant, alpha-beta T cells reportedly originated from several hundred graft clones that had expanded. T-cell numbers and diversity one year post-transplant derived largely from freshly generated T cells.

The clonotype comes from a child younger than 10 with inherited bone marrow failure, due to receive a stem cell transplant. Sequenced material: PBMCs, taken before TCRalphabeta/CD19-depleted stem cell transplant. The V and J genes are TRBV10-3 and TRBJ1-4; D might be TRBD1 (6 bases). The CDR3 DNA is TGTGCCATCAGTGCTTTATCGGGACAACATAATGAAAAACTGTTTTTT. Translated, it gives CAISALSGQHNEKLFF.